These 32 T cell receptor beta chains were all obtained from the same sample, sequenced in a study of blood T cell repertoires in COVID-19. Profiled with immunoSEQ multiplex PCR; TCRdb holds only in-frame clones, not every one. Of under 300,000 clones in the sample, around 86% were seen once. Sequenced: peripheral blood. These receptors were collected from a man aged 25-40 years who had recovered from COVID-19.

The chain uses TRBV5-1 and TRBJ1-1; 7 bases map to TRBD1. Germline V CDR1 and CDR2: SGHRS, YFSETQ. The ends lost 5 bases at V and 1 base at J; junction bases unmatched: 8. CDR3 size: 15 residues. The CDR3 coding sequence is TGCGCCAGCAGAACCCGACAGGGCGGGAACACTGAAGCTTTCTTT. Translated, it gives CASRTRQGGNTEAFF.

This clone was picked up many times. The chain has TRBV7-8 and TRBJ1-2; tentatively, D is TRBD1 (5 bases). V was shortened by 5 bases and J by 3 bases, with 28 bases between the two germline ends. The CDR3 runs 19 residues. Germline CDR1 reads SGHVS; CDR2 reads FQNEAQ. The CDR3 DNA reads TGTGCCAGCAGCCAATTTAGGTATAGGGCAGGGCAGAGAGACTATGGCTACACCTTC. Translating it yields CASSQFRYRAGQRDYGYTF.

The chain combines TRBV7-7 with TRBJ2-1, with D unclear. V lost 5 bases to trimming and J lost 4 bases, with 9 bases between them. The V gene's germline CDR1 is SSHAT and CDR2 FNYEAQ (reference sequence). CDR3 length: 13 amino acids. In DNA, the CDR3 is TGTGCCAGCAGCCCCCCAGGATACAATGAGCAGTTCTTC. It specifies CASSPPGYNEQFF.

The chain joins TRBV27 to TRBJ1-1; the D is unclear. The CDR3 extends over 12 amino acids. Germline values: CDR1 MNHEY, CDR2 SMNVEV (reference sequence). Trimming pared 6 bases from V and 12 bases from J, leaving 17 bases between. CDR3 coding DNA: TGTGCCAGCAGCTTTTCCGGACTAGCACCTTTCTTT. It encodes CASSFSGLAPFF.

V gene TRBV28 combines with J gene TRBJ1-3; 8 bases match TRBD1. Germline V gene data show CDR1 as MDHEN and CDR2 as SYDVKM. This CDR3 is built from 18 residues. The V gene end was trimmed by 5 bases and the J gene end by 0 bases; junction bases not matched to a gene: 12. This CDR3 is CASSATRDRILSGNTIYF. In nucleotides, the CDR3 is TGTGCCAGCAGTGCGACCCGGGACAGGATCCTCTCTGGAAACACCATATATTTT.

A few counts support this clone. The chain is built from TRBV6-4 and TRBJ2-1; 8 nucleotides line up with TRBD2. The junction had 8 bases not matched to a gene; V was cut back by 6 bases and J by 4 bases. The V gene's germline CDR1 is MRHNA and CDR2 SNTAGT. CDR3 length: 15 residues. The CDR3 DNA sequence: TGTGCCAGCAGCCCCGGGGCTAGCGGGTACAATGAGCAGTTCTTC. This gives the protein CASSPGASGYNEQFF.

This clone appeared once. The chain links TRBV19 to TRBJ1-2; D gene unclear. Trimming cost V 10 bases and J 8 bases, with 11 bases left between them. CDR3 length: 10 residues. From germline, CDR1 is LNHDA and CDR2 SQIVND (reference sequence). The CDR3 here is CATQSYGYTF. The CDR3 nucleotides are TGTGCCACACAGAGCTACGGCTACACCTTC.

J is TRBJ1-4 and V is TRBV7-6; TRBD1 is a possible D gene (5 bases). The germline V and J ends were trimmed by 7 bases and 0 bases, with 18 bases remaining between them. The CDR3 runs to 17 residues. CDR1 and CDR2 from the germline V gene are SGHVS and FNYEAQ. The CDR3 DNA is TGTGCCAGCACCAAGGGGTGGCAGGGCGCAACTAATGAAAAACTGTTTTTT. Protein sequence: CASTKGWQGATNEKLFF. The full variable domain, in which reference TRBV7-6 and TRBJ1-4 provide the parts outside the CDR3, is GAGVSQSPRYKVTKRGQDVALRCDPISGHVSLYWYRQALGQGPEFLTYFNYEAQQDKSGLPNDRFSAERPEGSISTLTIQRTEQRDSAMYRCASTKGWQGATNEKLFFGSGTQLSVL.

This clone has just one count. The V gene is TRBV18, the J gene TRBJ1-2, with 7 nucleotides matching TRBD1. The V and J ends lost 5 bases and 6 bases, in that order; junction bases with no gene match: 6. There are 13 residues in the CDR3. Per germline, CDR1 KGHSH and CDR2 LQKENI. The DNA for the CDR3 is TGTGCCAGCTCAGAACCAGGGGGGCATGGCTACACCTTC. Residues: CASSEPGGHGYTF.

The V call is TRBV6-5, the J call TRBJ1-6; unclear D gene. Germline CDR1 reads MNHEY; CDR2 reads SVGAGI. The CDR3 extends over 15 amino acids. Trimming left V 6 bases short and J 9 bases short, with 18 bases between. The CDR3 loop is CASRAPRRGLSPLHF. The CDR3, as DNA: TGTGCCAGCAGAGCCCCAAGGAGAGGACTTTCACCCCTCCACTTT.

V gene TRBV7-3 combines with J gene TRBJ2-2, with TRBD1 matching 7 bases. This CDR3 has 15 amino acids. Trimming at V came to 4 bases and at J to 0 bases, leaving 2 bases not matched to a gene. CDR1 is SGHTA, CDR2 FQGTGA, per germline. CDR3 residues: CASSSGTANTGELFF. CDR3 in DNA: TGTGCCAGCAGCTCGGGGACAGCGAACACCGGGGAGCTGTTTTTT.

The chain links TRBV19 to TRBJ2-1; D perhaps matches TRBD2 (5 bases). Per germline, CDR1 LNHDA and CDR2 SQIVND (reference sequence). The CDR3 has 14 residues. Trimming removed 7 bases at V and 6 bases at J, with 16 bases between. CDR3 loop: CASKWVSGTNEQFF. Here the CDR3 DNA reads TGTGCCAGTAAATGGGTAAGCGGTACCAATGAGCAGTTCTTC. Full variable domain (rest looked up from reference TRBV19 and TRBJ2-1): DGGITQSPKYLFRKEGQNVTLSCEQNLNHDAMYWYRQDPGQGLRLIYYSQIVNDFQKGDIAEGYSVSREKKESFPLTVTSAQKNPTAFYLCASKWVSGTNEQFFGPGTRLTVL.

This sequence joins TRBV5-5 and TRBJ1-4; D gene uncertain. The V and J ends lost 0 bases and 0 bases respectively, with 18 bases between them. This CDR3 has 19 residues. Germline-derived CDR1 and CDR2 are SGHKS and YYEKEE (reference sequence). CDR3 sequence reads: CASSLGSGRRFATNEKLFF. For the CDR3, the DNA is TGTGCCAGCAGCTTGGGGAGCGGGAGACGATTCGCAACTAATGAAAAACTGTTTTTT.

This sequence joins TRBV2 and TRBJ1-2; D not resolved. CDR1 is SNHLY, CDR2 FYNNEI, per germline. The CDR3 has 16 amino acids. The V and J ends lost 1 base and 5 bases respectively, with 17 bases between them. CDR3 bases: TGTGCCAGCAGTGAAGAGCCCGCCGGGGTTCGGTATGGCTACACCTTC. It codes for CASSEEPAGVRYGYTF.

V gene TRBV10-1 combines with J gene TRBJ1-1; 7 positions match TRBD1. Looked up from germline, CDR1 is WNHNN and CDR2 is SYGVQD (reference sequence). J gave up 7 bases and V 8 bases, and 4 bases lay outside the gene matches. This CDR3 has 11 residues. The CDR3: CASGTAFEAFF. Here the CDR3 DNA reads TGCGCCAGCGGGACAGCATTTGAAGCTTTCTTT.

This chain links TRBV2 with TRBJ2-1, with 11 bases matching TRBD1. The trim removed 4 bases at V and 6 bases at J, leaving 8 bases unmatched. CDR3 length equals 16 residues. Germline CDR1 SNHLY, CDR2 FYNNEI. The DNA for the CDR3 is TGTGCCAGCAGTGTTCATCTTGGGACAGGGGGCAATGAGCAGTTCTTC. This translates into CASSVHLGTGGNEQFF.

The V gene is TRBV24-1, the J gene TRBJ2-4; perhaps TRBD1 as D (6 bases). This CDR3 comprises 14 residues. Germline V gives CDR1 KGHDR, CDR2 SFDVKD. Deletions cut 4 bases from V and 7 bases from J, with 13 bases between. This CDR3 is CATSDPLDRNIQYF. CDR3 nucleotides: TGTGCCACCAGTGACCCGCTTGACAGGAACATTCAGTACTTC.

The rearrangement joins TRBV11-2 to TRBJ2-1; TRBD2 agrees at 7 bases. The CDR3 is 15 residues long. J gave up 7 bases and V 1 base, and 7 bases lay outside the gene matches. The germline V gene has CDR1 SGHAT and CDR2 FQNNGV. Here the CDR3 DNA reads TGTGCCAGCAGCTTAGCCTGGACTAGTGGTAATGAGCAGTTCTTC. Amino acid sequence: CASSLAWTSGNEQFF.

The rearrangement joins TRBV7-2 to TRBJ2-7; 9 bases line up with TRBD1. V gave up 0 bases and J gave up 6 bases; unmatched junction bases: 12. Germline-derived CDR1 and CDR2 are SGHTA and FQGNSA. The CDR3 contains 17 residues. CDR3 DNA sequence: TGTGCCAGCAGCTTAGCGCCACTCGGGGACAGGGACGGCGAGCAGTACTTC. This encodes CASSLAPLGDRDGEQYF.

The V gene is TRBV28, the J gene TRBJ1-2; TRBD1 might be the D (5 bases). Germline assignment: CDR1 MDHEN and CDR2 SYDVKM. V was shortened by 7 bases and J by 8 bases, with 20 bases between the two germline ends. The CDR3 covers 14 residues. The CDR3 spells CASTTPGYLSGYTF. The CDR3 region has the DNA TGTGCCAGCACTACTCCAGGGTATTTAAGCGGCTACACCTTC.

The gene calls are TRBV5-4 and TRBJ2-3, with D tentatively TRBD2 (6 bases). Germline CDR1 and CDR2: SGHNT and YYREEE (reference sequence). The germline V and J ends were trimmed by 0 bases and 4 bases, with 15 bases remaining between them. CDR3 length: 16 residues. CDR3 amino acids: CASSLEPGRFADTQYF. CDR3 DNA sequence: TGTGCCAGCAGCTTGGAGCCAGGGAGGTTTGCAGATACGCAGTATTTT.

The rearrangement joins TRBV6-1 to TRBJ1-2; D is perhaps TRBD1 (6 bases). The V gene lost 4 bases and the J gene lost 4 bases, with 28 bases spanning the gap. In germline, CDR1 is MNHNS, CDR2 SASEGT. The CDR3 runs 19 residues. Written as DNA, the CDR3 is TGTGCCAGCAGTGGGCCCATCAAAGGGGGACCTCGGGCCCTCTATGGCTACACCTTC. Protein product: CASSGPIKGGPRALYGYTF.

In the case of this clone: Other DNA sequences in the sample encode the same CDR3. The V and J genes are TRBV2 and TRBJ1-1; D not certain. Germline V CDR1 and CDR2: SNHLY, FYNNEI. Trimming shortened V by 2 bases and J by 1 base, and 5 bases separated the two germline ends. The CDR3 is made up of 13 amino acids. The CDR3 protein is CASSELENTEAFF. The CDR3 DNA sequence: TGTGCCAGCAGTGAATTAGAGAACACTGAAGCTTTCTTT.

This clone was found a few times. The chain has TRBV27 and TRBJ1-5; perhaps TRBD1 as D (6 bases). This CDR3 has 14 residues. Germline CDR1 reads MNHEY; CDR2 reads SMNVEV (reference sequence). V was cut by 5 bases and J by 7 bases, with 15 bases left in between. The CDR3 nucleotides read TGTGCCAGCAGTATCCAGGACAGTTCACAGCCCCAGCATTTT. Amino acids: CASSIQDSSQPQHF.

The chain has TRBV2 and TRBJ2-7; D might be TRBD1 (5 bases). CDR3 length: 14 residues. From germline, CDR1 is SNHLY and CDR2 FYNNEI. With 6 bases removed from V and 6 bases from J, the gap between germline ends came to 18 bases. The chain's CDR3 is CASRMGRVAREQYF. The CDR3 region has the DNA TGTGCCAGCAGAATGGGCAGGGTTGCCCGCGAGCAGTACTTC.

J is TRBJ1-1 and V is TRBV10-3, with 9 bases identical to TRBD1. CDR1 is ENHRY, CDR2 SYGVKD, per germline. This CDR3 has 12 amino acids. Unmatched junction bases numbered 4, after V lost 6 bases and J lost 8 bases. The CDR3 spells CAIRGQGREAFF. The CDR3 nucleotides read TGTGCCATCAGGGGACAGGGCCGCGAAGCTTTCTTT.

CDR3 loop: CASSFRDRSTDTQYF. The CDR3 coding sequence is TGTGCCAGCAGCTTCCGGGACAGGAGCACAGATACGCAGTATTTT. This chain connects TRBV7-2 to TRBJ2-3, with 8 bases that match TRBD1. Germline values: CDR1 SGHTA, CDR2 FQGNSA. The trim removed 3 bases at V and 0 bases at J, leaving 2 bases unmatched. The CDR3 runs 15 residues.

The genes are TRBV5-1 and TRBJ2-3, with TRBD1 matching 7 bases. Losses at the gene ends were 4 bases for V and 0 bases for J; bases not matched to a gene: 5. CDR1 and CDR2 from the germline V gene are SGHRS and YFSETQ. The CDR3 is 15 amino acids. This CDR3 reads CASSPTGVSTDTQYF. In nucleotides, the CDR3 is TGCGCCAGCAGCCCTACAGGGGTTAGCACAGATACGCAGTATTTT. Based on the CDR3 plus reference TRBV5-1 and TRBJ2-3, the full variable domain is KAGVTQTPRYLIKTRGQQVTLSCSPISGHRSVSWYQQTPGQGLQFLFEYFSETQRNKGNFPGRFSGRQFSNSRSEMNVSTLELGDSALYLCASSPTGVSTDTQYFGPGTRLTVL.

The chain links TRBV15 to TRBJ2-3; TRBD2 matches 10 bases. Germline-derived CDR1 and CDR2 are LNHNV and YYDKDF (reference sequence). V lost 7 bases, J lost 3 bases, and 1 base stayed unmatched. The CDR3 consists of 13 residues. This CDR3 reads CATTLAGTDTQYF. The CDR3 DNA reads TGTGCCACCACACTAGCGGGGACAGATACGCAGTATTTT.

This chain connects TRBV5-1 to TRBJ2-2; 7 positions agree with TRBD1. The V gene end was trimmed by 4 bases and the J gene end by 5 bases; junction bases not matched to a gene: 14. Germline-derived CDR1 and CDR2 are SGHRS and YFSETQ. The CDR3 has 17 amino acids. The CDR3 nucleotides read TGCGCCAGCAGCCTTAGCCCGGGACAGATGGATACCGGGGAGCTGTTTTTT. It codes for CASSLSPGQMDTGELFF.

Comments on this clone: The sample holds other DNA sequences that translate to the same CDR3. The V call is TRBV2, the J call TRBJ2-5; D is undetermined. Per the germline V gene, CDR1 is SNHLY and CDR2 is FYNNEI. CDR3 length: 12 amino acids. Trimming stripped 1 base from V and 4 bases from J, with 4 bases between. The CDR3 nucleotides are TGTGCCAGCAGTGAAGGGGCAGAGACCCAGTACTTC. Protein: CASSEGAETQYF.

The CDR3 DNA follows: TGTGCTAGTGGTCCCCCTATGATTATACAGGGAAACACTGAAGCTTTCTTT. Its protein is CASGPPMIIQGNTEAFF. This chain links TRBV12-5 with TRBJ1-1, with D tentatively TRBD1 (6 bases). V was clipped by 5 bases and J by 2 bases, with 21 bases between them. Germline CDR1 LGHNT, CDR2 FRNRAP. CDR3 length equals 17 residues.